The sequence of this T cell receptor beta chain was determined in a study of regulatory T cells in long-lasting Graves disease. Study-level points and caveats: It was in persistent disease that TRBV28, TRBJ1-2 and TRBJ2-5 were favored.

Time point denoted: persistent/refractory GD, antithyroid drugs over 5 years with positive TRAb. PBMC-derived RNA was used for the TCR library. The CDR3 has 13 residues. V lost 0 bases to trimming and J lost 3 bases, with 7 bases between them. Germline V lookup: CDR1 SGHRS, CDR2 YFSETQ. Arm-PCR of CDR3 regions and iRepertoire HTBI primers were the basis on which TCR beta libraries were built. In the study's own analysis: Looking across samples, the authors found under 70 TRBV and fewer than 15 TRBJ segments. TCRdb re-analysed the multiplex PCR reads in MiXCR, keeping a single row per CDR3 protein. The V and J calls were not made by the authors but by TCRdb's processing. The sample lists about 660,000 distinct CDR3 sequences; roughly 30% were seen once. This clonotype was found a few times. Its antigen is still unknown.

V usage is TRBV5-1 and J usage is TRBJ2-7; D ambiguous. Source: peripheral blood mononuclear cells (PBMCs), taken when the disease was refractory, from a patient treated with antithyroid drugs. The origin of this receptor is a female donor with Graves disease. The CDR3 DNA follows: TGCGCCAGCAGCTTGGAGAAGGGCTACGAGCAGTACTTC. It specifies CASSLEKGYEQYF. The whole variable domain, remainder taken from reference TRBV5-1 and TRBJ2-7, is KAGVTQTPRYLIKTRGQQVTLSCSPISGHRSVSWYQQTPGQGLQFLFEYFSETQRNKGNFPGRFSGRQFSNSRSEMNVSTLELGDSALYLCASSLEKGYEQYFGPGTRLTVT.